This entry lists 25 T cell receptor beta chains sequenced from one sample in a study of Graves' ophthalmopathy and Graves' hyperthyroidism (dated by TCRdb to the late 2010s). Reads for this sample came from an Illumina HiSeq 2000. TCR beta CDR3 regions were amplified from RNA transcripts for repertoire sequencing. The first round was an RT-PCR using HTBI primers with the Qiagen OneStep RT-PCR kit, and this first round was followed by a second-round multiplex PCR, then size selection and purification. TCRdb trimmed public reads at Q25 via fastp, called clones via MiXCR and kept in-frame beta chains. Records with the same CDR3 protein are collapsed into one entry carrying the most frequent genes and DNA. The sample table lists over a million distinct CDR3 sequences, around a third of them with a count of one. The ten largest clonotypes hold approximately 10% of the sample. The sequenced material came from peripheral blood or thyroid tissue (not recorded which). The receptors derive from an adult man with Graves' hyperthyroidism.

This clonotype was seen ten or more times. The gene calls are TRBV2 and TRBJ1-2, with D possibly TRBD1 on 5 matching bases. Trimming removed 3 bases at V and 6 bases at J, with 17 bases between. The CDR3 totals 15 residues. Per germline, CDR1 SNHLY and CDR2 FYNNEI. As DNA, the CDR3 is TGTGCCAGCAGTGACGAGACAGAATCTTGGGATGGCTACACCTTC. Encoded protein: CASSDETESWDGYTF.

This clonotype was recorded at least ten times. The genes are TRBV7-2 and TRBJ1-3, with D possibly being TRBD1 (5 bases). V was clipped by 1 base and J by 7 bases, with 11 bases between them. This CDR3 is 14 amino acids long. Per germline, CDR1 SGHTA and CDR2 FQGNSA. CDR3 region: CASSLDQGRNTIYF. DNA for the CDR3: TGTGCCAGCAGCTTAGATCAGGGACGTAACACCATATATTTT.

The V gene is TRBV12-3 or TRBV12-4, the J gene TRBJ1-6; D is ambiguous. The CDR3 is made up of 15 amino acids. The germline V and J ends were trimmed by 2 bases and 7 bases, with 12 bases remaining between them. The CDR3 spells CASSLSGRQNSPLHF. The CDR3 DNA follows: TGTGCCAGCAGTTTATCCGGCAGGCAGAATTCACCCCTCCACTTT.

The chain recombines TRBV6-2 or TRBV6-3 with TRBJ2-7; no clear D gene. The CDR3 spans 15 residues. Between the trimmed V and J ends, which lost 6 bases and 4 bases, there was a span of 19 bases. CDR1 and CDR2 (germline): MNHEY, SVGEGT. CDR3 nucleotides: TGTGCCAGCAGCATACCCCATGTGATAGTGTACGAGCAGTACTTC. Translated: CASSIPHVIVYEQYF.

CDR3 bases: TGCGCCAGCAGCCCGAGACAGGTCTATAATTCACCCCTCCACTTT. Its translation is CASSPRQVYNSPLHF. This sequence joins TRBV5-1 and TRBJ1-6; possibly TRBD1 for D (6 bases). V dropped 4 bases and J dropped 3 bases, with 11 bases sitting between them. Germline-derived CDR1 and CDR2 are SGHRS and YFSETQ. The CDR3 covers 15 residues.

This clonotype appeared many times. V is TRBV7-3 and J is TRBJ2-7; D might be TRBD1 (5 bases). The CDR3 has 17 amino acids. Germline V CDR1 and CDR2: SGHTA, FQGTGA. The V gene lost 5 bases and the J gene lost 6 bases, with 26 bases spanning the gap. Here the CDR3 reads CASSKRLTDNRRTEQYF. The CDR3 region has the DNA TGTGCCAGCAGCAAAAGATTGACGGACAATCGTCGAACCGAGCAGTACTTC.

The genes are TRBV6-5 and TRBJ2-5, with no clear D. Germline V gene lookup returns CDR1 MNHEY and CDR2 SVGAGI. The CDR3 extends over 13 amino acids. V was shortened by 5 bases and J by 5 bases, with 12 bases between the two germline ends. The CDR3 DNA reads as TGTGCCAGCAGTCCCAACAGTGTTGAGACCCAGTACTTC. It codes for CASSPNSVETQYF.

The rearrangement joins TRBV19 to TRBJ1-1; no reliable D call. CDR1 is LNHDA and CDR2 is SQIVND in the germline V gene (reference sequence). CDR3 length equals 13 residues. V was trimmed by 9 bases and J by 6 bases, leaving 17 bases between them. This CDR3 reads CASSPLLHAEAFF. CDR3 nucleotides: TGTGCCAGCAGCCCGCTGTTACACGCTGAAGCTTTCTTT. The full variable domain, in which reference TRBV19 and TRBJ1-1 provide the parts outside the CDR3, is DGGITQSPKYLFRKEGQNVTLSCEQNLNHDAMYWYRQDPGQGLRLIYYSQIVNDFQKGDIAEGYSVSREKKESFPLTVTSAQKNPTAFYLCASSPLLHAEAFFGQGTRLTVV.

The chain couples TRBV9 to TRBJ1-5; D not resolved. The germline CDR1 and CDR2 sequences are SGDLS and YYNGEE. The V end was cut by 7 bases, the J end by 9 bases, with 8 bases between. The CDR3 length is 10 residues. The CDR3 sequence is CASGGGPQHF. The CDR3 DNA reads TGTGCCAGCGGAGGTGGGCCCCAGCATTTT. The whole variable domain, filled in from reference TRBV9 and TRBJ1-5, reads DSGVTQTPKHLITATGQRVTLRCSPRSGDLSVYWYQQSLDQGLQFLIQYYNGEERAKGNILERFSAQQFPDLHSELNLSSLELGDSALYFCASGGGPQHFGDGTRLSIL.

This clonotype was seen many times. The V gene is TRBV7-2, the J gene TRBJ2-7, with 10 positions matching TRBD2. The CDR3 covers 15 residues. The V gene's germline CDR1 is SGHTA and CDR2 FQGNSA. J was trimmed by 4 bases and V by 5 bases; bases with no gene match: 8. CDR3 sequence (DNA): TGTGCCAGCAGCCCTGGAGCGGGAGGGGTTTACGAGCAGTACTTC. Protein sequence: CASSPGAGGVYEQYF.

There are a few counts of this clonotype. The chain links TRBV4-3 to TRBJ2-7; TRBD2 aligns across 7 bases. CDR3 size: 14 residues. Germline V gene sequence: CDR1 LGHNA, CDR2 YSLEER. The V and J ends lost 10 bases and 1 base, in that order; junction bases with no gene match: 10. The CDR3 sequence is CAKRGGLPSYEQYF. The CDR3 nucleotides are TGCGCCAAGAGGGGAGGGCTGCCTTCCTACGAGCAGTACTTC.

For this clonotype: A much larger clone sits a single nucleotide away, making a read error possible. This chain connects TRBV9 to TRBJ1-5, with 7 bases that match TRBD1. Germline CDR1 is SGDLS and CDR2 is YYNGEE. The CDR3 consists of 14 residues. The CDR3 reads CANSPDRVNQPQHF. The CDR3 DNA is TGTGCCAACAGCCCCGACAGGGTCAATCAGCCCCAGCATTTT.

This clonotype was seen only a few times. This sequence joins TRBV25-1 and TRBJ2-7; a possible D gene is TRBD2 (6 bases). Per the germline V gene, CDR1 is MGHDK and CDR2 is SYGVNS. CDR3 length equals 15 residues. Deletions cut 6 bases from V and 2 bases from J, with 17 bases between. As DNA, the CDR3 is TGTGCCAGCAGACCTCCTGGAGGGTCCACCTACGAGCAGTACTTC. It encodes CASRPPGGSTYEQYF.

This clonotype was picked up a small number of times. The J gene is TRBJ2-7, the V gene TRBV12-3 or TRBV12-4, with 11 bases identical to TRBD1. The CDR3 has 15 residues. The junction had 6 bases not matched to a gene; V was cut back by 3 bases and J by 5 bases. Here the CDR3 reads CASSFEGQGADEQYF. Here the CDR3 DNA reads TGTGCCAGCAGTTTCGAAGGACAGGGGGCCGACGAGCAGTACTTC.

The rearrangement uses TRBV9 and TRBJ2-6; perhaps TRBD2 as D (6 bases). Trimming shortened V by 0 bases and J by 0 bases, and 13 bases separated the two germline ends. Germline V lookup: CDR1 SGDLS, CDR2 YYNGEE. This CDR3 spans 18 amino acids. The CDR3 bases are TGTGCCAGCAGCGTAGGCGGGGCTCTAACCTCTGGGGCCAACGTCCTGACTTTC. Protein: CASSVGGALTSGANVLTF.

The CDR3 is CASTPNTF. DNA of the CDR3: TGTGCCAGCACCCCTAACACCTTC. The chain couples TRBV7-9 to TRBJ1-2, with no clear D. The CDR3 consists of 8 residues. CDR1 SEHNR and CDR2 FQNEAQ come from the germline V gene (reference sequence). The V and J ends lost 7 bases and 12 bases respectively, with 6 bases between them. The complete variable domain, with remaining parts taken from reference TRBV7-9 and TRBJ1-2, reads DTGVSQNPRHKITKRGQNVTFRCDPISEHNRLYWYRQTLGQGPEFLTYFQNEAQLEKSRLLSDRFSAERPKGSFSTLEIQRTEQGDSAMYLCASTPNTFGSGTRLTVV.

Ten or more counts support this clonotype. The rearrangement joins TRBV7-2 to TRBJ1-1; TRBD1 is a possible D gene (5 bases). The CDR3 loop spans 15 amino acids. Germline loops: CDR1 SGHTA, CDR2 FQGNSA. Trimming cost V 5 bases and J 7 bases, with 20 bases left between them. In nucleotides, the CDR3 is TGTGCCAGCAGCACTGGGGCCCGCCGAGGAAATGAAGCTTTCTTT. Translation: CASSTGARRGNEAFF.

With regard to this clonotype: One junction end does not reproduce the germline sequence, and a read error may be involved. V and J are TRBV25-1 and TRBJ1-4, with D possibly matching TRBD1 (6 bases). The germline V gene has CDR1 MGHDK and CDR2 SYGVNS. The CDR3 has 16 amino acids. The CDR3 DNA is TGTGCCAGCAGTGCCCATTCCGGGACACCCGATGAAAAACTGGTTTTT. The encoded protein is CASSAHSGTPDEKLVF. Looking up the rest from reference TRBV25-1 and TRBJ1-4 gives the full variable domain: EADIYQTPRYLVIGTGKKITLECSQTMGHDKMYWYQQDPGMELHLIHYSYGVNSTEKGDLSSESTVSRIRTEHFPLTLESARPSHTSQYLCASSAHSGTPDEKLVFGSGTQLSVL.

The chain is built from TRBV12-3 or TRBV12-4 and TRBJ1-4; 9 bases align to TRBD1. J lost 5 bases, V lost 6 bases, and 7 bases had no gene match. The CDR3 consists of 15 residues. This CDR3 is CASRRGTGRNEKLFF. Written as DNA, the CDR3 is TGTGCCAGCAGAAGGGGGACAGGGCGGAATGAAAAACTGTTTTTT.

As concerns this clonotype: No conserved phenylalanine or tryptophan ends this CDR3, so it is likely a read error. This chain's CDR3 is CASSLAVSGGRETQYL. DNA of the CDR3: TGTGCCAGCAGCTTAGCGGTTAGCGGGGGTCGGGAGACCCAGTACCTC. The chain couples TRBV7-2 to TRBJ2-5, with 9 positions matching TRBD2. With V trimmed by 0 bases and J by 5 bases, 7 bases remained unmatched. There are 16 residues in the CDR3. Germline V gene sequence: CDR1 SGHTA, CDR2 FQGNSA.

This clonotype was observed at least ten times. This chain connects TRBV7-8 to TRBJ1-1; no reliable D call. V was trimmed by 2 bases and J by 0 bases, leaving 10 bases between them. Germline V lookup: CDR1 SGHVS, CDR2 FQNEAQ. The CDR3 has 15 amino acids. Here the CDR3 DNA reads TGTGCCAGCAGCTTACGGCAGCCAATGAACACTGAAGCTTTCTTT. This encodes CASSLRQPMNTEAFF.

This clonotype was seen repeatedly, ten times or more. The DNA for the CDR3 is TGTGCCAGCAGTTTTCGGACAGAAAAACTGTTTTTT. Translation gives CASSFRTEKLFF. This sequence joins TRBV12-3 or TRBV12-4 and TRBJ1-4, with a tentative D call TRBD1 (5 bases). V lost 3 bases, J lost 8 bases, and 7 bases lay in between. This CDR3 has 12 residues.

This clonotype has more than one count but fewer than ten. The V gene is TRBV4-3, the J gene TRBJ2-7, with D maybe TRBD1 (6 bases). This CDR3 has 15 residues. CDR1 and CDR2 (germline): LGHNA, YSLEER. Deletions cut 1 base from V and 0 bases from J, with 10 bases between. CDR3 DNA sequence: TGCGCCAGCAGCCAAGTGGGGGCCAGCTCCTACGAGCAGTACTTC. Its translation is CASSQVGASSYEQYF.

This clonotype was observed a few times. V usage is TRBV7-2 and J usage is TRBJ2-3; 7 positions agree with TRBD1. The length of the CDR3 is 12 residues. Germline V gives CDR1 SGHTA, CDR2 FQGNSA. DNA of the CDR3: TGTGCGAACACAGGGGCGTCAGATACGCAGTATTTT. This codes for CANTGASDTQYF.

This clonotype was recorded many times. The genes are TRBV13 and TRBJ2-7, with D perhaps TRBD1 (6 bases). Trimming left V 4 bases short and J 3 bases short, with 16 bases between. CDR3 length: 15 amino acids. The germline gives CDR1 PRHDT, CDR2 FYEKMQ (reference sequence). The CDR3 sequence is CASSSRTVRGYEQYF. Here the CDR3 DNA reads TGTGCCAGCAGCTCTAGAACGGTCAGGGGCTACGAGCAGTACTTC. The entire variable domain, with the rest obtained from reference TRBV13 and TRBJ2-7, is as follows: AAGVIQSPRHLIKEKRETATLKCYPIPRHDTVYWYQQGPGQDPQFLISFYEKMQSDKGSIPDRFSAQQFSDYHSELNMSSLELGDSALYFCASSSRTVRGYEQYFGPGTRLTVT.